This TCR beta chain was sequenced for a study of CXCR3-negative and CXCR3-positive naive CD8 T cells. The CD45RO-CCR7+CD27+CD95- phenotype denoted naive CD8+ T cells. UMI-labeled 5' RACE yielded the TRB cDNA libraries. One entry per CDR3 protein, without DNA, is what TCRdb gives after re-calling the 5' RACE reads. The sample includes 4,500 to 6,500 distinct CDR3 sequences. Study-level findings and limits: TRB CDR3 hydrophobicity was greater in CXCR3-positive naive cells than in CXCR3-negative naive cells.

CDR3 length equals 13 residues. Germline V gene data show CDR1 as SQVTM and CDR2 as ANQGSEA. To note about this clonotype: Its antigen is unidentified.

The sequenced sample was naive CXCR3+ CD8+ T cells from blood. Subset reported: CD45RO-CCR7+CD27+CD95- naive CD8+ T cells expressing CXCR3 (TNR3+). The chain links TRBV29-1 to TRBJ2-4. This clonotype originated in a human donor in good health. Some clones in this sample may be carry-over from other donors' samples. CDR3: CSVIGLRGNIQYF. Using reference TRBV29-1 and TRBJ2-4 for the parts outside the CDR3, the full variable domain is SAVISQKPSRDICQRGTSLTIQCQVDSQVTMMFWYRQQPGQSLTLIATANQGSEATYESGFVIDKFPISRPNLTFSTLTVSNMSPEDSSIYLCSVIGLRGNIQYFGAGTRLSVL.